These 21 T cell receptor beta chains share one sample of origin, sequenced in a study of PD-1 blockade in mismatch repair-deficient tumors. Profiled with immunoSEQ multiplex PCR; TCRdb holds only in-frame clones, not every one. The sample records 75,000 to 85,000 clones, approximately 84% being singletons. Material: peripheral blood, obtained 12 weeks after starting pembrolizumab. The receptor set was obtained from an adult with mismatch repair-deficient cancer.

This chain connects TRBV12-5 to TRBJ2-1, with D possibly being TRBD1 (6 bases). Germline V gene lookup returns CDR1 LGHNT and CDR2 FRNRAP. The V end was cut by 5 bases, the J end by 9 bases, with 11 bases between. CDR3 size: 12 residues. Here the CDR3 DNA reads TGTGCTAGTGGTCTACAGGGATCTGAGCAGTTCTTC. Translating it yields CASGLQGSEQFF.

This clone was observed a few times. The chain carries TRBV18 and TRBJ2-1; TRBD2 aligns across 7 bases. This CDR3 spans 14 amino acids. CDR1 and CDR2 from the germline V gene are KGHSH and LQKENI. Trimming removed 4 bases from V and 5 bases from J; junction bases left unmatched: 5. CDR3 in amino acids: CASSRAGVNNEQFF. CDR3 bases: TGTGCCAGCTCACGTGCGGGAGTCAACAATGAGCAGTTCTTC.

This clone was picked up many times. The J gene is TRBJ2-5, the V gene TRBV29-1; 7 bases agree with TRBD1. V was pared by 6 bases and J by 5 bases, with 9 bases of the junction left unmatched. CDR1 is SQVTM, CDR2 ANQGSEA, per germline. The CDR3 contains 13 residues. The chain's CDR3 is CSVNRGDGETQYF. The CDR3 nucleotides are TGCAGCGTGAACAGGGGAGACGGGGAGACCCAGTACTTC.

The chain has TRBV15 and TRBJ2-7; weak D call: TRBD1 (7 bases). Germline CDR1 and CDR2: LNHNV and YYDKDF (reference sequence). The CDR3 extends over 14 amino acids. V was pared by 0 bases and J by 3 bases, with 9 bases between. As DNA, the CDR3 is TGTGCCACCAGCAGAGATCAGGGGGGCTACGAGCAGTACTTC. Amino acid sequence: CATSRDQGGYEQYF. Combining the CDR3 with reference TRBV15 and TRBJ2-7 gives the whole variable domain DAMVIQNPRYQVTQFGKPVTLSCSQTLNHNVMYWYQQKSSQAPKLLFHYYDKDFNNEADTPDNFQSRRPNTSFCFLDIRSPGLGDTAMYLCATSRDQGGYEQYFGPGTRLTVT.

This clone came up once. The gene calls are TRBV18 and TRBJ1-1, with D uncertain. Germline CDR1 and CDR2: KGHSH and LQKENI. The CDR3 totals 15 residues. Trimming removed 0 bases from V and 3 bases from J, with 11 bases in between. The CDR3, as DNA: TGTGCCAGCTCACCACCGGTGGTATCGGACACTGAAGCTTTCTTT. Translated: CASSPPVVSDTEAFF. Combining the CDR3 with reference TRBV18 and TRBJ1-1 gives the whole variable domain NAGVMQNPRHLVRRRGQEARLRCSPMKGHSHVYWYRQLPEEGLKFMVYLQKENIIDESGMPKERFSAEFPKEGPSILRIQQVVRGDSAAYFCASSPPVVSDTEAFFGQGTRLTVV.

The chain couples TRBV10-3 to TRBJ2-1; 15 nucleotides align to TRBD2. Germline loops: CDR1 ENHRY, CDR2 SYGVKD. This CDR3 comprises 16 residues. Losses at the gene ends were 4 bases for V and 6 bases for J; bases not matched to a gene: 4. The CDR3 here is CAISVGTSGRSNEQFF. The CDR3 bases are TGTGCCATCAGTGTAGGGACTAGCGGGAGGTCCAATGAGCAGTTCTTC.

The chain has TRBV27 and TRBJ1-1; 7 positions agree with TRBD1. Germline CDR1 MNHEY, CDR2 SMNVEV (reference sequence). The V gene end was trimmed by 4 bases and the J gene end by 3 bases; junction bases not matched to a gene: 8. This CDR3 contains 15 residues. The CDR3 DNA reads TGTGCCAGCAGTTCCTATCGACAGGGAGACACTGAAGCTTTCTTT. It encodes CASSSYRQGDTEAFF.

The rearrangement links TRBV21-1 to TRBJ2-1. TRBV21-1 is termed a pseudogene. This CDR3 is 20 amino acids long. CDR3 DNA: TGTGCCAGCAGCAAAGGGGGGGGGCTGGGACAGCATAACTCCTACAATGAGCAGTTCTTC. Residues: CASSKGGGLGQHNSYNEQFF.

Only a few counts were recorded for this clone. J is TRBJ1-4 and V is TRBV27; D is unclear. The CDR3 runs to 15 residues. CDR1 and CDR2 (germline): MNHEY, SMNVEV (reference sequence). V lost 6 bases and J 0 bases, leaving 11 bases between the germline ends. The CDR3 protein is CASRAFVATNEKLFF. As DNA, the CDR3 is TGTGCCAGCAGGGCCTTTGTCGCAACTAATGAAAAACTGTTTTTT.

CDR3 region: CASRSGGLKETQYF. Here the CDR3 DNA reads TGTGCCAGTAGAAGCGGGGGGTTAAAAGAGACCCAGTACTTC. J is TRBJ2-5 and V is TRBV19; 9 bases agree with TRBD2. The J segment lost 3 bases and the V segment lost 6 bases, leaving 5 bases of the junction unmatched. Germline values: CDR1 LNHDA, CDR2 SQIVND (reference sequence). This CDR3 comprises 14 residues. The full variable domain, its missing parts supplied by reference TRBV19 and TRBJ2-5, is DGGITQSPKYLFRKEGQNVTLSCEQNLNHDAMYWYRQDPGQGLRLIYYSQIVNDFQKGDIAEGYSVSREKKESFPLTVTSAQKNPTAFYLCASRSGGLKETQYFGPGTRLLVL.

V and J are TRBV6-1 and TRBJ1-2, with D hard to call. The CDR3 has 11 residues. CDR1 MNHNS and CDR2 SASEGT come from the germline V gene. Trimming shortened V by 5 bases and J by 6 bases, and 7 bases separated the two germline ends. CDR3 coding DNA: TGTGCCAGCAGTTACGGGGATGGCTACACCTTC. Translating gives CASSYGDGYTF.

The CDR3 DNA reads as TGTGCCAGCAGCTTAGATATTCCCTCGTGGGTCTACAATGAGCAGTTCTTC. Protein sequence: CASSLDIPSWVYNEQFF. The chain joins TRBV11-2 to TRBJ2-1, with unresolved D. The CDR3 has 17 amino acids. Looked up from germline, CDR1 is SGHAT and CDR2 is FQNNGV. Trimming left V 0 bases short and J 3 bases short, with 15 bases between.

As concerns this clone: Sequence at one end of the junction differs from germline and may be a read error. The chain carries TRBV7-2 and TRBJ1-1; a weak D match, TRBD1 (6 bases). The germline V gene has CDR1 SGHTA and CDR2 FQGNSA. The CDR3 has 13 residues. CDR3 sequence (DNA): TGTGCCAGCAGCCTAGCAGGGGCGGGTTGGGCTTTCTTT. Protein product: CASSLAGAGWAFF.

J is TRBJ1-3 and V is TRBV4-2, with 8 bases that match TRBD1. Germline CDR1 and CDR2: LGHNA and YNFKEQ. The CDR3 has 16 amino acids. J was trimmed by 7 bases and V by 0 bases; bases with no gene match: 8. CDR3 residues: CASSQDLDREVNTIYF. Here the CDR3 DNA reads TGTGCCAGCAGCCAAGATTTGGACAGGGAGGTGAACACCATATATTTT.

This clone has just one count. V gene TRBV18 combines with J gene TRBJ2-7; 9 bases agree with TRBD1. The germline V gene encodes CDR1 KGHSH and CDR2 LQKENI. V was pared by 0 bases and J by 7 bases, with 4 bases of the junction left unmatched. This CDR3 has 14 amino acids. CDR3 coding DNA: TGTGCCAGCTCACCACCTCGACAGGGGGAAGAGCAGTACTTC. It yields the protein CASSPPRQGEEQYF.

CDR3 amino acids: CASSQRQSYNEQFF. The DNA for the CDR3 is TGTGCCAGCAGCCAACGACAGAGTTACAATGAGCAGTTCTTC. The V gene is TRBV14, the J gene TRBJ2-1, with a weak D call TRBD1 (5 bases). Germline CDR1 reads SGHDN; CDR2 reads FVKESK. With 2 bases removed from V and 4 bases from J, the gap between germline ends came to 9 bases. This CDR3 has 14 amino acids.

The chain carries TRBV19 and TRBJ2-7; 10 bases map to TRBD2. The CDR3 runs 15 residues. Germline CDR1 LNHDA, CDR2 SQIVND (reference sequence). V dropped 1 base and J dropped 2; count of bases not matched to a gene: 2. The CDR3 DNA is TGTGCCAGTAGTATAGCTAGCGGGAGTGCCTACGAGCAGTACTTC. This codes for CASSIASGSAYEQYF.

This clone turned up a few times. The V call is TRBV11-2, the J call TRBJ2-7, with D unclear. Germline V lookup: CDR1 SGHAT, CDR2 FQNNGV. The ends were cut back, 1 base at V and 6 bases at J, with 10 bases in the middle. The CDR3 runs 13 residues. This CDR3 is CASSLVTVVEQYF. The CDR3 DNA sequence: TGTGCCAGCAGCTTAGTAACGGTAGTCGAGCAGTACTTC.

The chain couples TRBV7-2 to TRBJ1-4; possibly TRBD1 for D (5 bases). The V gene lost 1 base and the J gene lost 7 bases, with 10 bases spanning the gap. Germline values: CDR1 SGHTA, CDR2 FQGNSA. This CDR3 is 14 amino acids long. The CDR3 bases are TGTGCCAGCAGCTTAGAAGGGGCGGGTGAAAAACTGTTTTTT. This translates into CASSLEGAGEKLFF.

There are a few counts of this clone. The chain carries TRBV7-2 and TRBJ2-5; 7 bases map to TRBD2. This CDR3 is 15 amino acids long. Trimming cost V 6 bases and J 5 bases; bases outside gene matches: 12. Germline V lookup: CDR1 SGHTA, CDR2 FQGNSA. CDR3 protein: CASRSPAGEWETQYF. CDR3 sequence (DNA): TGTGCCAGCAGGTCTCCGGCGGGGGAGTGGGAGACCCAGTACTTC.

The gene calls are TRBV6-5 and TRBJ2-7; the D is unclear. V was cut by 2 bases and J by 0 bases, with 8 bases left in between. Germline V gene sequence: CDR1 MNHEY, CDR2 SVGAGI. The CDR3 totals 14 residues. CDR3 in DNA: TGTGCCAGCAGTTACACAGTAAGCTCCTACGAGCAGTACTTC. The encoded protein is CASSYTVSSYEQYF.